This TCR beta chain was recovered during a study of control samples from healthy donors and cancer patients. V was trimmed by 4 bases and J by 0 bases, leaving 16 bases between them. The CDR3 has 16 amino acids. Germline V gene sequence: CDR1 SGHRS, CDR2 YFSETQ. Generated by immunoSEQ multiplex PCR, the TCRdb table keeps only in-frame clones and is missing some. The top ten hold less than 3% of the sample, which has around 110,000 clones, around 90% seen once. The sample comprised blood. J is TRBJ1-1 and V is TRBV5-1; D is perhaps TRBD1 (5 bases). The clonotype originates from a woman in her seventies in good health. The CDR3 nucleotides read TGCGCCAGCAGCCCGAATACCAGGGCCATGAACACTGAAGCTTTCTTT. Residues: CASSPNTRAMNTEAFF.